Below are 29 T cell receptor beta chains sequenced from a single sample in a study of Ad26.COV2.S vaccination and SARS-CoV-2 variants. Specified treatment: around 19 received Ad26.COV2.S at low or high dose, single or two shots; about five received placebo; per-sample allocation not given. Vaccine and placebo recipients were sampled on day 63 after the first injection. Measured with immunoSEQ multiplex PCR; TCRdb has only the in-frame clones, and not every one. This sample carries roughly 500,000 clones, 75% to 90% of them seen once, and the ten largest clones take about 2.7%. The specimen comprised peripheral blood, sampled in a trial of Ad26.COV2.S vaccine versus placebo. The origin of the receptors is a person between 18 and 65 years old who received the Ad26.COV2.S COVID-19 vaccine or a placebo.

This chain's CDR3 is CASSRDRRNSPLHF. CDR3 nucleotide sequence: TGTGCCAGCAGCAGGGACAGGCGAAATTCACCCCTCCACTTT. This chain links TRBV28 with TRBJ1-6; 8 bases fit TRBD1. Germline V gene sequence: CDR1 MDHEN, CDR2 SYDVKM. CDR3 size: 14 residues. The V segment lost 6 bases and the J segment 7 bases; nucleotides outside the gene matches: 5.

The rearrangement uses TRBV2 and TRBJ2-1; D is perhaps TRBD2 (5 bases). The CDR3 has 11 amino acids. V lost 10 bases and J 6 bases, leaving 10 bases between the germline ends. From germline, CDR1 is SNHLY and CDR2 FYNNEI. The CDR3: CAIPRGNEQFF. The CDR3 DNA reads TGTGCCATCCCCCGGGGCAATGAGCAGTTCTTC.

This chain uses TRBV12-3 or TRBV12-4 with TRBJ2-1, with D unclear. V was pared by 2 bases and J by 7 bases, with 0 bases between. The CDR3 consists of 10 residues. The CDR3: CASSLNEQFF. The CDR3 bases are TGTGCCAGCAGTTTAAATGAGCAGTTCTTC.

The V call is TRBV5-4, the J call TRBJ2-2; unclear D gene. The germline V and J ends were trimmed by 4 bases and 3 bases, with 7 bases remaining between them. This CDR3 region has 13 residues. Per the germline V gene, CDR1 is SGHNT and CDR2 is YYREEE (reference sequence). CDR3 loop: CASSAVHTGELFF. The CDR3 bases are TGTGCCAGCAGCGCCGTGCACACCGGGGAGCTGTTTTTT. Complete variable domain (other parts from reference TRBV5-4 and TRBJ2-2): ETGVTQSPTHLIKTRGQQVTLRCSSQSGHNTVSWYQQALGQGPQFIFQYYREEENGRGNFPPRFSGLQFPNYSSELNVNALELDDSALYLCASSAVHTGELFFGEGSRLTVL.

The rearrangement uses TRBV2 and TRBJ2-1; D may match TRBD1 or TRBD2 (5 bases each). This CDR3 has 15 amino acids. Trimming removed 5 bases from V and 6 bases from J, with 17 bases in between. Germline CDR1 SNHLY, CDR2 FYNNEI. In DNA, the CDR3 is TGTGCCAGCAGTTCGGGACCCGCAAGGGTCAATGAGCAGTTCTTC. Translation: CASSSGPARVNEQFF.

The rearrangement joins TRBV21-1 to TRBJ1-3. TRBV21-1 corresponds to a pseudogene. CDR3 length: 16 amino acids. The CDR3 protein is CASSKGTDYSGNTIYF. The CDR3 bases are TGTGCCAGCAGCAAAGGGACGGATTACTCTGGAAACACCATATATTTT.

The chain recombines TRBV5-1 with TRBJ1-1; D is perhaps TRBD1 (5 bases). CDR3 size: 14 residues. Germline CDR1 and CDR2: SGHRS and YFSETQ. V lost 3 bases, J lost 3 bases, and 12 bases lay in between. CDR3 residues: CASSWGGAYTEAFF. CDR3 DNA: TGCGCCAGCAGCTGGGGCGGGGCATACACTGAAGCTTTCTTT.

V is TRBV6-5 and J is TRBJ2-1; 10 nucleotides align to TRBD2. CDR1 is MNHEY and CDR2 is SVGAGI in the germline V gene. The J segment lost 5 bases and the V segment lost 6 bases, leaving 7 bases of the junction unmatched. The CDR3 covers 15 residues. The CDR3 nucleotides are TGTGCCAGCAGAAATAGCGGGGGGACCCACAATGAGCAGTTCTTC. Translating it yields CASRNSGGTHNEQFF.

The chain recombines TRBV7-9 with TRBJ2-5; D perhaps matches TRBD1 (6 bases). The germline V gene encodes CDR1 SEHNR and CDR2 FQNEAQ (reference sequence). The CDR3 loop spans 15 amino acids. V shed 4 bases and J shed 0 bases, with 12 bases lying between them. The CDR3 reads CASSSPQGYQETQYF. The DNA of the CDR3 is TGTGCCAGCAGCTCCCCCCAGGGGTACCAAGAGACCCAGTACTTC.

The chain employs TRBV11-2 and TRBJ1-1; the D is unclear. The CDR3 loop spans 14 amino acids. Germline loops: CDR1 SGHAT, CDR2 FQNNGV. Trimming pared 3 bases from V and 0 bases from J, leaving 8 bases between. As DNA, the CDR3 is TGTGCCAGCAGCTTTCGGAGTATGAACACTGAAGCTTTCTTT. Protein sequence: CASSFRSMNTEAFF.

The chain recombines TRBV6-5 with TRBJ2-3, with TRBD1 as a possible D gene (6 bases). This CDR3 comprises 15 residues. Germline-derived CDR1 and CDR2 are MNHEY and SVGAGI. V lost 4 bases to trimming and J lost 2 bases, with 13 bases between them. CDR3 protein: CASSSDSRITDTQYF. The CDR3 nucleotides read TGTGCCAGCAGTTCGGACAGCCGGATCACAGATACGCAGTATTTT.

With respect to this clone: This specimen includes other DNA sequences encoding the same CDR3. The chain employs TRBV5-1 and TRBJ1-2, with 7 positions matching TRBD1. Per the germline V gene, CDR1 is SGHRS and CDR2 is YFSETQ. There are 13 residues in the CDR3. V lost 4 bases and J lost 2; bases outside the gene matches: 2. CDR3 sequence (DNA): TGCGCCAGCAGCCTGGACAGGAACTATGGCTACACCTTC. Translated, it gives CASSLDRNYGYTF.

This chain links TRBV7-2 with TRBJ1-1; the match to TRBD1 covers 7 bases. The V gene's germline CDR1 is SGHTA and CDR2 FQGNSA. The CDR3 is made up of 15 amino acids. J lost 2 bases, V lost 0 bases, and 3 bases had no gene match. The CDR3 protein is CASSLAAGGNTEAFF. The CDR3, as DNA: TGTGCCAGCAGCTTAGCGGCAGGGGGTAACACTGAAGCTTTCTTT.

The CDR3 region has the DNA TGTGCCAGCAGCCAAGGGACAGTCACCCGGGGCTACACCTTC. This sequence encodes CASSQGTVTRGYTF. The chain links TRBV4-2 to TRBJ1-2, with a tentative D call TRBD1 (6 bases). CDR1 LGHNA and CDR2 YNFKEQ come from the germline V gene. The CDR3 spans 14 residues. V was pared by 1 base and J by 8 bases, with 14 bases between.

The DNA for the CDR3 is TGTGCCTCCGCGGACACCAGTGAGGCTAATGAAAAACTGTTTTTT. This codes for CASADTSEANEKLFF. The chain recombines TRBV27 with TRBJ1-4; D might be TRBD1 (5 bases). Germline assignment: CDR1 MNHEY and CDR2 SMNVEV (reference sequence). The CDR3 runs 15 residues. V shed 11 bases and J shed 3 bases, with 19 bases lying between them.

This CDR3 is CASSGTAAFSEAFF. The CDR3 DNA follows: TGTGCCAGCAGCGGGACAGCCGCTTTTTCTGAAGCTTTCTTT. The chain recombines TRBV7-6 with TRBJ1-1; 7 positions match TRBD1. The J segment lost 6 bases and the V segment lost 5 bases, leaving 9 bases of the junction unmatched. Germline-derived CDR1 and CDR2 are SGHVS and FNYEAQ. This CDR3 region has 14 residues. The whole variable domain, filled in from reference TRBV7-6 and TRBJ1-1, reads GAGVSQSPRYKVTKRGQDVALRCDPISGHVSLYWYRQALGQGPEFLTYFNYEAQQDKSGLPNDRFSAERPEGSISTLTIQRTEQRDSAMYRCASSGTAAFSEAFFGQGTRLTVV.

This clone was detected only once. The V gene is TRBV19, the J gene TRBJ2-1; 14 nucleotides line up with TRBD2. V shed 6 bases, J shed 5 bases, and the junction held 6 bases outside the gene matches. CDR1 is LNHDA and CDR2 is SQIVND in the germline V gene (reference sequence). The length of the CDR3 is 16 residues. This CDR3 reads CASRQGLAGADNEQFF. The CDR3 region has the DNA TGTGCCAGTAGGCAGGGACTAGCGGGAGCAGACAATGAGCAGTTCTTC.

This clone was recorded a few times. The V call is TRBV19, the J call TRBJ2-1, with 7 bases lining up with TRBD2. J lost 4 bases, V lost 7 bases, and 13 bases had no gene match. CDR3 length: 16 residues. Looked up from germline, CDR1 is LNHDA and CDR2 is SQIVND (reference sequence). CDR3 DNA: TGTGCCAGTACCTTAGCCGGGAGTAGCGGGTACAATGAGCAGTTCTTC. Its protein is CASTLAGSSGYNEQFF. Together with reference TRBV19 and TRBJ2-1, the CDR3 gives the full variable domain: DGGITQSPKYLFRKEGQNVTLSCEQNLNHDAMYWYRQDPGQGLRLIYYSQIVNDFQKGDIAEGYSVSREKKESFPLTVTSAQKNPTAFYLCASTLAGSSGYNEQFFGPGTRLTVL.

The J gene is TRBJ2-2, the V gene TRBV30; D possibly corresponds to TRBD2 (6 bases). V lost 0 bases, J lost 6 bases, and 14 bases lay in between. The V gene's germline CDR1 is GTSNPN and CDR2 SVGIG (reference sequence). The CDR3 is made up of 15 amino acids. The CDR3 coding sequence is TGTGCCTGGAGTGTCGGAGGGACTGTTGCCGGGGAGCTGTTTTTT. Its translation is CAWSVGGTVAGELFF.

The chain links TRBV19 to TRBJ1-5; 8 positions match TRBD1. The CDR3 has 16 residues. With V trimmed by 3 bases and J by 7 bases, 11 bases remained unmatched. Germline V gene sequence: CDR1 LNHDA, CDR2 SQIVND (reference sequence). Here the CDR3 DNA reads TGTGCCAGTAGTATTATACAGACAGGGGTGGGCCAGCCCCAGCATTTT. Its protein product is CASSIIQTGVGQPQHF.

The V gene is TRBV18, the J gene TRBJ2-7; a weak D match, TRBD1 (6 bases). Germline V gives CDR1 KGHSH, CDR2 LQKENI. With 5 bases removed from V and 2 bases from J, the gap between germline ends came to 13 bases. The CDR3 covers 14 residues. CDR3 nucleotide sequence: TGTGCCAGCTCATCCCGGGACACGGCCTACGAGCAGTACGTC. Translated, it gives CASSSRDTAYEQYV.

The chain carries TRBV7-2 and TRBJ2-3; 9 bases map to TRBD2. The V gene end was trimmed by 8 bases and the J gene end by 5 bases; junction bases not matched to a gene: 8. The CDR3 contains 14 residues. Germline assignment: CDR1 SGHTA and CDR2 FQGNSA. CDR3 loop: CASGLAPRGDTQYF. The CDR3 nucleotides are TGTGCCAGCGGACTAGCGCCCCGGGGAGATACGCAGTATTTT.

In this sample, this clone turned up once. This chain joins TRBV7-2 and TRBJ2-5, with D possibly TRBD1 on 5 matching bases. The length of the CDR3 is 15 residues. Germline assignment: CDR1 SGHTA and CDR2 FQGNSA. Trimming shortened V by 6 bases and J by 5 bases, and 19 bases separated the two germline ends. CDR3 nucleotide sequence: TGTGCCAGCAGACCCAGGGTGGGGCTGTGGGAGACCCAGTACTTC. Residues: CASRPRVGLWETQYF.

The genes are TRBV13 and TRBJ1-6; 7 nucleotides agree with TRBD1. With 2 bases clipped from V and 8 bases from J, the junction kept 3 bases outside the gene matches. The germline gives CDR1 PRHDT, CDR2 FYEKMQ (reference sequence). This CDR3 comprises 14 residues. DNA for the CDR3: TGTGCCAGCAGCTTATCAGGGGGTCATTCACCCCTCCACTTT. Translating gives CASSLSGGHSPLHF.

The V gene is TRBV5-8, the J gene TRBJ1-5; TRBD1 is a possible D gene (5 bases). V lost 3 bases and J 6 bases, leaving 13 bases between the germline ends. This CDR3 contains 14 residues. Per germline, CDR1 SGHTS and CDR2 YDEGEE. The CDR3 loop reads CASSSGPRVQPQHF. The CDR3 DNA reads as TGTGCCAGCAGCTCGGGACCCAGGGTTCAGCCCCAGCATTTT.

The chain couples TRBV7-2 to TRBJ2-5; 9 nucleotides match TRBD2. Trimming at V came to 5 bases and at J to 4 bases, leaving 17 bases not matched to a gene. The length of the CDR3 is 18 residues. Germline CDR1 and CDR2: SGHTA and FQGNSA. CDR3 sequence: CASSPGVASGARGETQYF. For the CDR3, the DNA is TGTGCCAGCAGCCCCGGGGTGGCTAGCGGGGCCCGGGGAGAGACCCAGTACTTC.

This CDR3 reads CSTGTSGGAYTDTQYF. In nucleotides, the CDR3 is TGCAGCACCGGGACTAGCGGGGGGGCCTACACAGATACGCAGTATTTT. The genes are TRBV29-1 and TRBJ2-3; 16 nucleotides line up with TRBD2. The V segment lost 8 bases and the J segment 2 bases; nucleotides outside the gene matches: 7. The CDR3 contains 16 residues. From germline, CDR1 is SQVTM and CDR2 ANQGSEA.

The rearrangement links TRBV4-2 to TRBJ2-3; 10 bases fit TRBD2. CDR1 LGHNA and CDR2 YNFKEQ come from the germline V gene. V gave up 6 bases and J gave up 1 base; unmatched junction bases: 10. The CDR3 is 17 amino acids. CDR3 sequence reads: CASSVLSGRYRTDTQYF. The CDR3 DNA follows: TGTGCCAGCAGTGTACTTAGCGGGAGGTACCGCACAGATACGCAGTATTTT.

J is TRBJ2-3 and V is TRBV24-1; D remains unclear. Germline-derived CDR1 and CDR2 are KGHDR and SFDVKD. The CDR3 spans 14 residues. V shed 6 bases and J shed 0 bases, with 9 bases lying between them. This CDR3 reads CATSHPKSTDTQYF. In nucleotides, the CDR3 is TGTGCCACCAGTCATCCCAAAAGCACAGATACGCAGTATTTT.